This T cell receptor (beta chain) comes out of a study of CD8 T cells in Susac syndrome. Study-level results: The authors acknowledged that the study's TCR sequencing and HLA analysis involved relatively few individuals.

To note about this clonotype: Its cognate antigen is unknown.

This CDR3 is 11 amino acids long. V was shortened by 7 bases and J by 5 bases, with 11 bases between the two germline ends. The germline V gene encodes CDR1 SQVTM and CDR2 ANQGSEA. TCR beta was sequenced from blood CD8+ and CD4+ T cells. About 0.45 to 1 ug RNA was reverse transcribed with random hexamers. Amplification of TCR beta CDR3 spanned 54 Vbeta and 13 Jbeta via immunoSEQ multiplex PCR. TCRdb reanalysed the immunoSEQ multiplex PCR reads using MiXCR and keeps one entry per CDR3 protein. The sample yields some 120,000 distinct CDR3 sequences, 90% to 95% seen once. Sequencing was performed on CD4+ T cells from PBMCs. The source is a human donor in good health. This rearrangement joins TRBV29-1 to TRBJ2-5; D is unresolved. CDR3 nucleotides: TGCAGCGACACGGAGCTGGAGACCCAGTACTTC. Its translation: CSDTELETQYF.